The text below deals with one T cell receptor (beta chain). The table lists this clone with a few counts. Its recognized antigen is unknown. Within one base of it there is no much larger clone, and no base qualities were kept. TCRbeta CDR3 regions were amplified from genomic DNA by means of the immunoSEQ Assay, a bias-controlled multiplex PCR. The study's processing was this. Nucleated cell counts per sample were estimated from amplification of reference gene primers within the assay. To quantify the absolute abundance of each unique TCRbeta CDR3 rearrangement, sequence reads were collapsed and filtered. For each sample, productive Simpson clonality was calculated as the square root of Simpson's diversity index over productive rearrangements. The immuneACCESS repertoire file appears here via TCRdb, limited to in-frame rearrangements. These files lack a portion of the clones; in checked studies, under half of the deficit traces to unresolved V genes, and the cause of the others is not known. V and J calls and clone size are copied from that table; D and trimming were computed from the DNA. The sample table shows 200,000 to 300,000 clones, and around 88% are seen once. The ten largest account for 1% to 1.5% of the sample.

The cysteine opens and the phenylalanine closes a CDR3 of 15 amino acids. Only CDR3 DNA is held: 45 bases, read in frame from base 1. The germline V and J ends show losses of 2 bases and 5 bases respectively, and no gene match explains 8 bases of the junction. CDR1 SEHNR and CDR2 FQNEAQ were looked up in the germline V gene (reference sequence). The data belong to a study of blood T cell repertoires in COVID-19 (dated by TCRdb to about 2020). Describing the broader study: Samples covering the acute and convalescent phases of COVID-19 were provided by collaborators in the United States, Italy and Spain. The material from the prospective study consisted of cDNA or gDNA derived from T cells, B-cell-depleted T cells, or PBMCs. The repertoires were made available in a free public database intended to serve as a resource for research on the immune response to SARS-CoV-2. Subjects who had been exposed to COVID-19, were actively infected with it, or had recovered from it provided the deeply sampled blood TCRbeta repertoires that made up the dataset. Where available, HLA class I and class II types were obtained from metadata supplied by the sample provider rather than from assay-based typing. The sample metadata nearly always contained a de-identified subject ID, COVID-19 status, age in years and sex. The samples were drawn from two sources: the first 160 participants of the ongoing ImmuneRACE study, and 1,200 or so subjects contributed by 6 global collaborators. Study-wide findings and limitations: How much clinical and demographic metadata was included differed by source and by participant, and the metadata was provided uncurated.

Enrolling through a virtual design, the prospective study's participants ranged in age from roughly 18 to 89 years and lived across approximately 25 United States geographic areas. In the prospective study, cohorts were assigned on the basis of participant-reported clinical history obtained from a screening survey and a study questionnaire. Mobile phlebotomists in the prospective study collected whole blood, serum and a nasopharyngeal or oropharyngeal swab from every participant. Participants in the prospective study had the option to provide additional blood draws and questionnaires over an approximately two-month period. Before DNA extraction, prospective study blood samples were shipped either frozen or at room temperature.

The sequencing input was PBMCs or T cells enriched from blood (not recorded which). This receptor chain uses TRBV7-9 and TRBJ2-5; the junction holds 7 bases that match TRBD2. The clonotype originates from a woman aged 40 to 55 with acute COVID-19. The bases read TGTGCCAGCAGCTTATATGCGGGGCGGGGGGAGACCCAGTACTTC. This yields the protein CASSLYAGRGETQYF.